This T cell receptor (beta chain) was obtained from a study of molecular identifiers for immune sequencing clone quantification. Study context: The replicate experiment used RNA from roughly 21,000 or 96,000 naive CD8 cells. This RNA was split into five aliquots, and four of them were sequenced. Study-wide results and limits: Over 98% of effector molecules, yet under 1% of naive-cell molecules, were held by clones above 20 RNA copies.

The CD8+CD4-CCR7+CD45RA+ phenotype defined the sorted naive CD8 T cells. Ten or more counts support this clonotype. The target antigen is unknown. V gave up 2 bases and J gave up 4 bases, with 15 bases separating them. Per germline, CDR1 MNHEY and CDR2 SVGAGI. The CDR3 loop spans 15 amino acids. TCRdb redid the calling of the PCR reads with MiXCR, one entry per CDR3 protein. The data show some 680,000 distinct CDR3 sequences, less than 30% seen once. The sequence derives from a human donor in good health. Some libraries in this study had Jurkat cell RNA spiked in. This chain joins TRBV6-5 and TRBJ2-7; tentative D call: TRBD2 (6 bases). Specimen: naive CD8+ T cells from blood, with Jurkat cell RNA spiked in. This sample's subset: FACS-sorted CD8+CD4-CCR7+CD45RA+ naive T cells. The CDR3 sequence is CASSYRPGEEYEQYF. For the CDR3, the DNA is TGTGCCAGCAGTTACCGCCCGGGAGAGGAATACGAGCAGTACTTC.